This T cell receptor (beta chain) originates from a study of glioma-infiltrating T cells after dendritic cell vaccination. Clones were sequenced by immunoSEQ multiplex PCR, and TCRdb holds only the in-frame ones, with some missing. The table has approximately 82,000 clones, 85% to 90% seen once; the top ten hold roughly 3.1%. This CDR3 comprises 13 residues. With 0 bases removed from V and 7 bases from J, the gap between germline ends came to 10 bases. CDR1 is SGHRS and CDR2 is YFSETQ in the germline V gene. The V gene is TRBV5-1, the J gene TRBJ1-1; D not resolved. This sequence originates from a human donor with glioblastoma. This sample comprised blood, obtained before dendritic cell vaccination. This CDR3 is CASSLAAGFEAFF. DNA for the CDR3: TGCGCCAGCAGCTTGGCAGCCGGGTTTGAAGCTTTCTTT. Filled out from reference TRBV5-1 and TRBJ1-1, the complete variable domain reads KAGVTQTPRYLIKTRGQQVTLSCSPISGHRSVSWYQQTPGQGLQFLFEYFSETQRNKGNFPGRFSGRQFSNSRSEMNVSTLELGDSALYLCASSLAAGFEAFFGQGTRLTVV.